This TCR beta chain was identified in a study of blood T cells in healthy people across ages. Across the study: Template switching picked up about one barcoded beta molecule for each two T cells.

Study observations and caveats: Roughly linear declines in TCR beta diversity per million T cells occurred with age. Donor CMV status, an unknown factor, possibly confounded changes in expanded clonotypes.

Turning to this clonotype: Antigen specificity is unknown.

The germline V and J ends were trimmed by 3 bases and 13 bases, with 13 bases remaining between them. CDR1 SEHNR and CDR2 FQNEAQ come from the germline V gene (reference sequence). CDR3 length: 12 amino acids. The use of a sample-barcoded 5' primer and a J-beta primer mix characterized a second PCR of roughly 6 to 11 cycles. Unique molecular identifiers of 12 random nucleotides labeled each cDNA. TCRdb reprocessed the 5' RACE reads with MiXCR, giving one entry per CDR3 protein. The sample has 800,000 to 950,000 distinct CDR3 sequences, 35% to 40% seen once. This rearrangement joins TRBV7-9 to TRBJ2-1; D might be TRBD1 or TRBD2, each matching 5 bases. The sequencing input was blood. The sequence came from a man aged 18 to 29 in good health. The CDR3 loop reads CASSLVMGTQFF. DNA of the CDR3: TGTGCCAGCAGCTTGGTGATGGGGACCCAGTTCTTC.